This T cell receptor beta chain was recorded in a study of Ad26.COV2.S vaccination and SARS-CoV-2 variants. Study conclusions and caveats: Greater spike-specific TCR breadth was seen in vaccine recipients than in placebo recipients.

Only in-frame clones appear in the TCRdb table, and some are missing; sequencing was by immunoSEQ multiplex PCR. The sample includes roughly 350,000 clones, about 85% of them seen just once. A word on this clone: Its target is unknown. This CDR3 is also generated by other DNA sequences in the sample.

The treatment is: over 15 received Ad26.COV2.S at low or high dose, single or two shots; 5 received placebo; per-sample allocation not given. Day 63 after the first vaccine or placebo injection was the time point for sampling. V was pared by 4 bases and J by 1 base, with 11 bases between. Germline assignment: CDR1 SGHNT and CDR2 YENEEA. The CDR3 is 14 residues long. The gene calls are TRBV11-3 and TRBJ2-7, with D maybe TRBD1 (6 bases). This sequence originates from a person aged 18-65 years who received the Ad26.COV2.S COVID-19 vaccine or a placebo. Here the sequenced sample was peripheral blood, taken in a trial of Ad26.COV2.S vaccine versus placebo. The chain's CDR3 is CASSSNRVSYEQYF. CDR3 DNA: TGTGCCAGCAGCTCCAACAGGGTATCCTACGAGCAGTACTTC.